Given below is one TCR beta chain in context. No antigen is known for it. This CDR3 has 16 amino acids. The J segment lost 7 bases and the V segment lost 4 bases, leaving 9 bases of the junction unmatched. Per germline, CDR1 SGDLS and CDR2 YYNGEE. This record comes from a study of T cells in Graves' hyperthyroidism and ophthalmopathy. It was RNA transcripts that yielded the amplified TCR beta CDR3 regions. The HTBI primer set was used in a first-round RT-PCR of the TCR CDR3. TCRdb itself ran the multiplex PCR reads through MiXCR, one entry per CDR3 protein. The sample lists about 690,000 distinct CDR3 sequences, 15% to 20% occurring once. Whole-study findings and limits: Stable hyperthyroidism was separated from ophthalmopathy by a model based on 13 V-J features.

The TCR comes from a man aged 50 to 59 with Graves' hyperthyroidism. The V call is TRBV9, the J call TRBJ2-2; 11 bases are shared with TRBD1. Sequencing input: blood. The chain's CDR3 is CASSPRTGGAFGELFF. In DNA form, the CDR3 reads TGTGCCAGCAGCCCCAGGACAGGGGGCGCGTTCGGGGAGCTGTTTTTT.